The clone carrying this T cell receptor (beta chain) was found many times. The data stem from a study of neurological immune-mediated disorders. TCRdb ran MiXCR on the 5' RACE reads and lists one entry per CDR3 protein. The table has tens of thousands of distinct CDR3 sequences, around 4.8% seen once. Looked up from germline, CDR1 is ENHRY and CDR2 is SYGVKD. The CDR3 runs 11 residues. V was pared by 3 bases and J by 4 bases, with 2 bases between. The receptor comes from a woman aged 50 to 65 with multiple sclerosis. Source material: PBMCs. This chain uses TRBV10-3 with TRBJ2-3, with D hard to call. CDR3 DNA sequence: TGTGCCATCAGTGACTCAGATACGCAGTATTTT. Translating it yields CAISDSDTQYF.